This T cell receptor beta chain appears in the sequencing data of a study of blood T cell repertoires in COVID-19. Study summary: Sources were T cells, B-cell-depleted T cells, or PBMCs; the material itself was cDNA or gDNA.

In the authors' workflow: Amplification from reference gene primers served as the basis for estimated nucleated cell counts. Method: immunoSEQ multiplex PCR; TCRdb's copy keeps in-frame clones and lacks some. D and trimming come from the DNA, and the V and J calls and clone size come from that table. Here the sample spans under 80,000 clones, 70% to 90% being singletons. This TCR was recovered from a human donor in a cohort sampled during active COVID-19. The specimen was peripheral blood.

CDR3 nucleotides: TGTGCCAGCAGCTCCCTGGACAGGGACTATTTTAGCACAGATACGCAGTATTTT. Protein product: CASSSLDRDYFSTDTQYF. V is TRBV9 and J is TRBJ2-3, with a possible D match to TRBD1 (8 bases). Per the germline V gene, CDR1 is SGDLS and CDR2 is YYNGEE. The CDR3 sequence is 18 residues long. V was pared by 4 bases and J by 0 bases, with 21 bases between.